Below are 26 T cell receptor beta chains sequenced from a single sample in a study of blood T cell repertoires in COVID-19. Some clones are missing from TCRdb's copy, which holds only in-frame ones; the method was immunoSEQ multiplex PCR. The sample contains approximately 190,000 clones, just under 85% of which appear only once. The sequenced material came from peripheral blood. The receptors shown here come from a woman aged 70-85 years with active or convalescent COVID-19.

This clone turned up a few times. The chain uses TRBV30 and TRBJ1-2; 7 bases are shared with TRBD1. The CDR3 covers 14 residues. The trim removed 0 bases at V and 4 bases at J, leaving 5 bases unmatched. From germline, CDR1 is GTSNPN and CDR2 SVGIG (reference sequence). As DNA, the CDR3 is TGTGCCTGGAGTGTAGAGAACAGGGGCTATGGCTACACCTTC. Protein: CAWSVENRGYGYTF.

CDR3 protein: CASRSTGTTTTDTQYF. The DNA of the CDR3 is TGTGCCAGCAGGTCGACCGGGACTACCACCACAGATACGCAGTATTTT. J is TRBJ2-3 and V is TRBV5-5; 7 positions agree with TRBD2. In germline, CDR1 is SGHKS, CDR2 YYEKEE (reference sequence). There are 16 residues in the CDR3. With 5 bases clipped from V and 2 bases from J, the junction kept 11 bases outside the gene matches.

This chain uses TRBV6-2 or TRBV6-3 with TRBJ1-6; no reliable D call. This CDR3 has 16 residues. Per germline, CDR1 MNHEY and CDR2 SVGEGT. Trimming stripped 2 bases from V and 7 bases from J, with 15 bases between. CDR3 region: CASSYPLGLENSPLHF. The CDR3 DNA reads as TGTGCCAGCAGTTACCCTCTAGGACTTGAGAATTCACCCCTCCACTTT.

The J gene is TRBJ1-1, the V gene TRBV27; 8 nucleotides agree with TRBD1. V dropped 2 bases and J dropped 6; count of bases not matched to a gene: 5. Germline CDR1 is MNHEY and CDR2 is SMNVEV (reference sequence). This CDR3 is 14 amino acids long. Here the CDR3 reads CASSLQGALPEAFF. DNA for the CDR3: TGTGCCAGCAGTTTACAGGGGGCGCTTCCTGAAGCTTTCTTT.

V is TRBV19 and J is TRBJ1-2; maybe TRBD1 (5 bases). The V gene's germline CDR1 is LNHDA and CDR2 SQIVND (reference sequence). V gave up 5 bases and J gave up 7 bases, with 23 bases separating them. The CDR3 spans 16 residues. The CDR3 loop is CASSPRRGTDVSGYTF. CDR3 coding DNA: TGTGCCAGTAGTCCCCGAAGGGGAACGGATGTTTCTGGCTACACCTTC.

This clone occurred a few times. The chain employs TRBV5-4 and TRBJ1-2, with TRBD1 matching over 9 bases. Germline lookup yields CDR1 SGHNT and CDR2 YYREEE (reference sequence). This CDR3 is built from 17 residues. The V and J ends lost 4 bases and 3 bases, in that order; junction bases with no gene match: 13. This CDR3 is CASSARRDRAGDYGYTF. In nucleotides, the CDR3 is TGTGCCAGCAGCGCCCGGAGGGACAGGGCGGGCGACTATGGCTACACCTTC.

The chain uses TRBV9 and TRBJ2-7; the D gene is possibly TRBD1 (5 bases). CDR1 and CDR2 from the germline V gene are SGDLS and YYNGEE. With 2 bases removed from V and 3 bases from J, the gap between germline ends came to 15 bases. This CDR3 region has 15 residues. CDR3 sequence (DNA): TGTGCCAGCAGCGTTGACAGCAACCCGGTCTACGAGCAGTACTTC. As protein: CASSVDSNPVYEQYF.

This clone showed up many times. V usage is TRBV19 and J usage is TRBJ2-2; possible D gene TRBD1, 6 bases. This CDR3 has 20 amino acids. The V end was cut by 6 bases, the J end by 5 bases, with 31 bases between. The germline gives CDR1 LNHDA, CDR2 SQIVND (reference sequence). CDR3 loop: CASSQTAPNRDNIWTGELFF. The CDR3 nucleotides read TGTGCCAGTAGCCAAACCGCCCCGAACAGGGATAATATATGGACCGGGGAGCTGTTTTTT.

The chain links TRBV14 to TRBJ2-7, with D hard to call. The CDR3 contains 18 residues. Germline CDR1 SGHDN, CDR2 FVKESK. V dropped 4 bases and J dropped 3 bases, with 25 bases sitting between them. The CDR3 bases are TGTGCCAGCAGCCGCCAGTCCGGCGCCCGACATCTCCTCTACGAGCAGTACTTC. This gives the protein CASSRQSGARHLLYEQYF.

This chain joins TRBV4-1 and TRBJ2-2; the D gene is possibly TRBD2 (6 bases). In germline, CDR1 is MGHRA, CDR2 YSYEKL. The V end lost 4 bases, the J end lost 5 bases, and 17 bases lay between the germline ends. This CDR3 has 16 residues. CDR3 DNA: TGCGCCAGCAGCCCTACTAGCCCCCGGGGTACCGGGGAGCTGTTTTTT. This sequence encodes CASSPTSPRGTGELFF.

The V call is TRBV5-6, the J call TRBJ2-5; 11 bases are shared with TRBD1. This CDR3 spans 16 amino acids. Germline V lookup: CDR1 SGHDT, CDR2 YYEEEE. Losses at the gene ends were 4 bases for V and 5 bases for J; bases not matched to a gene: 10. CDR3 nucleotide sequence: TGTGCCAGCAGCGGTGACGGACAGGGGGCGTTGGAGACCCAGTACTTC. As protein: CASSGDGQGALETQYF.

This clone was detected once. V is TRBV6-5 and J is TRBJ2-5; 9 bases line up with TRBD1. This CDR3 region has 14 residues. In germline, CDR1 is MNHEY, CDR2 SVGAGI. V shed 6 bases, J shed 1 base, and the junction held 3 bases outside the gene matches. Here the CDR3 DNA reads TGTGCCAGCAGGACAGGGGGTACCCAAGAGACCCAGTACTTC. Translating gives CASRTGGTQETQYF.

The chain carries TRBV4-1 and TRBJ1-5; perhaps TRBD1 as D (5 bases). Germline values: CDR1 MGHRA, CDR2 YSYEKL. V lost 3 bases and J 0 bases, leaving 12 bases between the germline ends. The CDR3 has 16 residues. The CDR3 is CASSHDSPNSNQPQHF. DNA for the CDR3: TGCGCCAGCAGCCATGACAGCCCCAATAGCAATCAGCCCCAGCATTTT.

This chain links TRBV3-1 (or the pseudogene TRBV3-2) with TRBJ2-7; D unresolved. This CDR3 has 12 amino acids. The V end was cut by 0 bases, the J end by 7 bases, with 7 bases between. Germline V gene data show CDR1 as LGHDT and CDR2 as YNNKEL (reference sequence). In DNA form, the CDR3 reads TGTGCCAGCAGCCAAGAGGGCGTTGAGCAGTACTTC. Protein product: CASSQEGVEQYF.

The CDR3 region has the DNA TGTGCCAGCAGCGGGACTAGCGGAGTCCAAGAGACCCAGTACTTC. Protein: CASSGTSGVQETQYF. This rearrangement joins TRBV27 to TRBJ2-5; 11 nucleotides align to TRBD2. With 6 bases clipped from V and 1 base from J, the junction kept 4 bases outside the gene matches. Germline lookup yields CDR1 MNHEY and CDR2 SMNVEV (reference sequence). The CDR3 runs 15 residues.

The chain carries TRBV11-2 and TRBJ2-5, with 9 bases fitting TRBD1. Trimming at V came to 1 base and at J to 5 bases, leaving 14 bases not matched to a gene. The germline V gene encodes CDR1 SGHAT and CDR2 FQNNGV. The CDR3 consists of 18 residues. The CDR3 here is CASSLVTHRDRGKETQYF. The CDR3 DNA follows: TGTGCCAGCAGCTTAGTCACCCACCGCGACAGGGGGAAGGAGACCCAGTACTTC.

The chain uses TRBV3-1 (or the pseudogene TRBV3-2) and TRBJ2-2; tentatively, D is TRBD1 (6 bases). Trimming took 8 bases from V and 2 from J, leaving 12 bases between them. Germline V gene data show CDR1 as LGHDT and CDR2 as YNNKEL (reference sequence). This CDR3 spans 14 amino acids. The CDR3 reads CASSGTSNTGELFF. The CDR3 DNA follows: TGTGCCAGCTCCGGGACATCCAACACCGGGGAGCTGTTTTTT.

The chain couples TRBV7-3 to TRBJ2-3, with 9 bases aligning to TRBD2. The CDR3 spans 14 residues. The germline V gene has CDR1 SGHTA and CDR2 FQGTGA. The V and J ends lost 5 bases and 6 bases, in that order; junction bases with no gene match: 6. DNA for the CDR3: TGTGCCAGCAGCCAAGCGGGAGGACTCGATACGCAGTATTTT. Its translation: CASSQAGGLDTQYF.

The rearrangement uses TRBV7-2 and TRBJ2-2; tentatively, D is TRBD1 (6 bases). CDR1 is SGHTA and CDR2 is FQGNSA in the germline V gene. Trimming removed 4 bases from V and 0 bases from J, with 9 bases in between. The CDR3 consists of 15 residues. The CDR3 is CASSSQGPNTGELFF. The CDR3 bases are TGTGCCAGCAGCTCCCAGGGGCCGAACACCGGGGAGCTGTTTTTT.

The chain employs TRBV5-6 and TRBJ2-3; 7 nucleotides agree with TRBD2. Germline lookup yields CDR1 SGHDT and CDR2 YYEEEE. Unmatched junction bases numbered 7, after V lost 0 bases and J lost 3 bases. This CDR3 comprises 16 residues. The CDR3 DNA sequence: TGTGCCAGCAGCTTGGACGTGGGAGCGGGAACAGATACGCAGTATTTT. It specifies CASSLDVGAGTDTQYF.

This chain links TRBV5-5 with TRBJ2-1; D not resolved. Germline loops: CDR1 SGHKS, CDR2 YYEKEE (reference sequence). Trimming stripped 4 bases from V and 8 bases from J, with 13 bases between. This CDR3 contains 13 residues. CDR3 DNA sequence: TGTGCCAGCAGCCAAATGAGGTTCGATGAGCAGTTCTTC. Protein sequence: CASSQMRFDEQFF.

This chain links TRBV30 with TRBJ1-2; no firm D call. This CDR3 is built from 10 residues. The ends were cut back, 8 bases at V and 5 bases at J, with 9 bases in the middle. Germline assignment: CDR1 GTSNPN and CDR2 SVGIG (reference sequence). CDR3 protein: CAGPLYGYTF. DNA of the CDR3: TGTGCCGGGCCGCTTTATGGCTACACCTTC. The full variable domain, rest sourced from reference TRBV30 and TRBJ1-2, is SQTIHQWPATLVQPVGSPLSLECTVEGTSNPNLYWYRQAAGRGLQLLFYSVGIGQISSEVPQNLSASRPQDRQFILSSKKLLLSDSGFYLCAGPLYGYTFGSGTRLTVV.

The J gene is TRBJ1-5, the V gene TRBV18; a weak D match, TRBD1 (5 bases). Germline V gene lookup returns CDR1 KGHSH and CDR2 LQKENI. Trimming stripped 1 base from V and 3 bases from J, with 7 bases between. The CDR3 contains 14 residues. The CDR3 DNA follows: TGTGCCAGCTCACCACGACAGAACAATCAGCCCCAGCATTTT. This translates into CASSPRQNNQPQHF.

The chain is built from TRBV6-5 and TRBJ1-3; TRBD1 agrees at 8 bases. V gave up 5 bases and J gave up 2 bases; unmatched junction bases: 2. The CDR3 sequence is 14 residues long. CDR1 is MNHEY and CDR2 is SVGAGI in the germline V gene. The CDR3 bases are TGTGCCAGCAGTCCACAGGGGGCTGGAAACACCATATATTTT. Residues: CASSPQGAGNTIYF.

This chain links TRBV5-1 with TRBJ2-7, with TRBD2 identical over 8 bases. The germline CDR1 and CDR2 sequences are SGHRS and YFSETQ. The CDR3 runs 15 residues. The trim removed 1 base at V and 6 bases at J, leaving 9 bases unmatched. This chain's CDR3 is CASSLRGSGTGEQYF. The CDR3 DNA reads TGCGCCAGCAGCTTGAGGGGTAGCGGGACGGGCGAGCAGTACTTC.

The chain employs TRBV6-5 and TRBJ1-2; 12 bases are shared with TRBD1. Losses at the gene ends were 7 bases for V and 7 bases for J; bases not matched to a gene: 7. The CDR3 extends over 14 amino acids. Germline V CDR1 and CDR2: MNHEY, SVGAGI. CDR3 in amino acids: CASTGDRGLFGYTF. In DNA, the CDR3 is TGTGCCAGCACCGGGGACAGGGGGCTGTTTGGCTACACCTTC.